Listed below are T cell receptor beta chains from one sample, sequenced in a study of shared clonotypes between healthy human individuals. The assay was immunoSEQ multiplex PCR, and TCRdb's table has in-frame clones only and misses some. The repertoire holds approximately 500,000 clones, with 60% to 80% as singletons. Material for sequencing was PBMCs. Every receptor here comes from a woman between 35 and 50 years old in good health. Some clones in this sample may be carry-over from other donors' samples. The CDR3 runs from the conserved cysteine through the conserved F or W. A D gene is named only where the DNA matches it firmly. The size field is filled for only some rows; it gives once, few, many or a size class.

v_gene	abundance	j_gene	d_gene	CDR3nt	CDR3aa
TRBV7-3	once	TRBJ1-1	TRBD1	TGTGCCAGCAGCTTAACCCAGGACAGGGCGGGCACTGAAGCTTTCTTT	CASSLTQDRAGTEAFF
TRBV7-3	-	TRBJ2-1	TRBD2	TGTGCCAGCAGCGAGACTAGCGGGAGCCCGGAACAGTTCTTC	CASSETSGSPEQFF
TRBV7-2	-	TRBJ2-5	TRBD2	TGTGCCAGCAGCAGGGGACTAGCGGAGACCCAGTACTTC	CASSRGLAETQYF
TRBV18	once	TRBJ2-5	-	TGTGCCAGCTCACCCGGGACGGAGACCCAGTACTTC	CASSPGTETQYF
TRBV2	-	TRBJ1-4	TRBD1	TGTGCCAACAGGGACAGGGTTGGGGAAAAACTGTTTTTT	CANRDRVGEKLFF
TRBV6-1	-	TRBJ1-2	TRBD1	TGTGCCAGCAGTGAACAACAGGGGGTGGAGGGCTACACCTTC	CASSEQQGVEGYTF
TRBV11-2	few	TRBJ1-1	-	TGTGCCAGCAGCTTAGGGGCGCGGGCTTTCTTT	CASSLGARAFF
TRBV5-1	-	TRBJ2-7	TRBD1	TGCGCCAGCAGCTTGGGCGGACAGGGAGGATACGAGCAGTACTTC	CASSLGGQGGYEQYF
TRBV28	few	TRBJ2-2	-	TGTGCCAGCATCACCCGGATCGGCGCGGGCGGGGAGCTGTTTTTT	CASITRIGAGGELFF
TRBV5-7	-	TRBJ1-2	-	TGTGCCAGCCCGCAATTCAGGCATCCTAACTATGGCTACACCTTC	CASPQFRHPNYGYTF
TRBV16	-	TRBJ2-7	-	TGTGCCAGCAGCCGACAAGGAGGGGGCTCCTCCTACGAGCAGTACTTC	CASSRQGGGSSYEQYF
TRBV15	-	TRBJ2-5	-	TGTGCCACCAGCAGAGATCAATATTCAGAGACCCAGTACTTC	CATSRDQYSETQYF
TRBV4-2	-	TRBJ2-2	-	TGTGCCAGCAGCCAAGAGAGGCTCGCAGGGTCCGGGGAGCTGTTTTTT	CASSQERLAGSGELFF
TRBV9	-	TRBJ2-1	-	TGTGCCAGCAGCCCCTTGGGGGAGAGGGGCTACAATGAGCAGTTCTTC	CASSPLGERGYNEQFF
TRBV5-4	-	TRBJ2-3	TRBD2	TGTGCCAGCAGCGCGTCCGGGACTAGCGGGAGGCCGGATACGCAGTATTTT	CASSASGTSGRPDTQYF
TRBV20-1	few	TRBJ1-1	TRBD1	TGCAGCAGGGGGGGTACTGAAGCTTTCTTT	CSRGGTEAFF
TRBV30	-	TRBJ2-1	TRBD2	TGTGCCTGGAGTGGGTCTAGCGGGAGACGAGAGCAGTTCTTC	CAWSGSSGRREQFF
TRBV18	few	TRBJ1-1	TRBD1	TGTGCCAGCTCACCAAGACAGGGGAACACTGAAGCTTTCTTT	CASSPRQGNTEAFF
TRBV14	once	TRBJ1-2	-	TGTGCCAGCAGCCAAGATCGAAAGGAACGTGGTGGCTACACCTTC	CASSQDRKERGGYTF
TRBV5-4	-	TRBJ2-1	-	TGTGCCAGCAGCTTGGCAGGTTATTCCCACAATGAGCAGTTCTTC	CASSLAGYSHNEQFF
TRBV5-1	-	TRBJ1-2	-	TGCGCCAGCAGCCCTATTATAGGGGGAATTGGCGGCTACACCTTC	CASSPIIGGIGGYTF
TRBV5-1	once	TRBJ2-1	TRBD2	TGCGCCAGCAGTCCCGGGACTAGCTCCCAATCAGAGCAGTTCTTC	CASSPGTSSQSEQFF
TRBV27	-	TRBJ2-7	-	TGTGCCAGCAGTTTATCGGCCAACGCAGTGGGGTACGAGCAGTACTTC	CASSLSANAVGYEQYF
TRBV27	-	TRBJ1-4	-	TGTGCCAGCAGTAAACGTCCGCGACAGGATCTCGGAAAACTGTTTTTT	CASSKRPRQDLGKLFF
TRBV5-4	once	TRBJ2-6	-	TGTGCCAGCAGCGCAGAATTCTCTGGGGCCAACGTCCTGACTTTC	CASSAEFSGANVLTF
TRBV19	-	TRBJ2-3	TRBD2	TGTGCCAGTAGTATCGGGCGGGGGGGAGATACGCAGTATTTT	CASSIGRGGDTQYF
TRBV19	-	TRBJ2-7	-	TGTGCCAGTAGTATGCAGGGGAGGGAGTACGAGCAGTACTTC	CASSMQGREYEQYF
TRBV9	-	TRBJ2-5	-	TGTGCCAGCAGCGTAGGGGTAAGGGAGACCCAGTACTTC	CASSVGVRETQYF
TRBV7-9	-	TRBJ1-1	-	TGTGCCAGCAGCTTAGCGTTGAAGACTGAAGCTTTCTTT	CASSLALKTEAFF
TRBV5-1	-	TRBJ1-1	-	TGCGCCAGCAGCTTGTTAGATGAAGCTTTCTTT	CASSLLDEAFF
TRBV7-9	-	TRBJ2-2	TRBD1	TGTGCCAGCAGCTTAGTACAGGGGCCGGCCGGGGAGCTGTTTTTT	CASSLVQGPAGELFF
TRBV28	once	TRBJ1-1	-	TGTGCCAGCAGTATTACAGGGAACACTGAAGCTTTCTTT	CASSITGNTEAFF
TRBV7-2	once	TRBJ2-3	TRBD2	TGTGCCAGCAGCCGGGGAGGGGGCACAGATACGCAGTATTTT	CASSRGGGTDTQYF
TRBV5-4	-	TRBJ2-1	-	TGTGCCAGCAGCTGGATACCTAGACGCTCCTACAATGAGCAGTTCTTC	CASSWIPRRSYNEQFF
TRBV28	-	TRBJ2-7	-	TGTGCCAGCAAAAAAGGGGGGCAGGGTCTCTACGAGCAGTACTTC	CASKKGGQGLYEQYF
TRBV9	-	TRBJ2-3	TRBD2	TGTGCCAGCAGCACCGGGACTAGCGGGAGTTCAGATACGCAGTATTTT	CASSTGTSGSSDTQYF
TRBV18	-	TRBJ2-3	-	TGTGCCAGCTCACCTTCGGGGAACACAGATACGCAGTATTTT	CASSPSGNTDTQYF
TRBV4-1	few	TRBJ1-4	-	TGCGCCAGCAGCCAATTGCTCGGCGAAAAACTGTTTTTT	CASSQLLGEKLFF
TRBV27	-	TRBJ2-7	TRBD1	TGTGCCAGCAGAAAGACAGGGAGCTCCTACGAGCAGTACTTC	CASRKTGSSYEQYF
TRBV19	-	TRBJ2-7	TRBD1	TGTGCCAGTAGATGGCAGGGGGCTGAGGAGCAGTACTTC	CASRWQGAEEQYF
TRBV6-5	-	TRBJ2-7	-	TGTGCCAGCAGTACCAACCTTGACGAGCAGTACTTC	CASSTNLDEQYF
TRBV10-3	-	TRBJ2-7	-	TGTGCCATCAGTGACCGACTCTACGAGCAGTACTTC	CAISDRLYEQYF
TRBV6-1	-	TRBJ2-6	-	TGTGCCAGCAGTGAAGAGGAAGGGACCGGGGCCAACGTCCTGACTTTC	CASSEEEGTGANVLTF
TRBV14	once	TRBJ2-5	-	TGTGCCAGCAGCCAAGGGGGGGAGACCCAGTACTTC	CASSQGGETQYF
TRBV19	few	TRBJ2-1	-	TGTGCCAGTAAGGCCCTAGCTGGTTCCAATGAGCAGTTCTTC	CASKALAGSNEQFF
TRBV5-1	-	TRBJ2-7	-	TGCGCCAGCAGCTTGGTTGGGGAAACGGGAGAGCAGTACTTC	CASSLVGETGEQYF
TRBV18	-	TRBJ2-7	TRBD2	TGTGCCAGCTCACCACGGCTAGCGGAAAACTACGAGCAGTACTTC	CASSPRLAENYEQYF
TRBV10-3	-	TRBJ2-7	-	TGTGCCGCGCACAGGGAACTCTCCTACGAGCAGTACTTC	CAAHRELSYEQYF
TRBV27	-	TRBJ2-7	TRBD1	TGTGCCAGCAGTTACAGGGGTGATTTCTACGAGCAGTACTTC	CASSYRGDFYEQYF
TRBV10-3	-	TRBJ2-7	-	TGTGCCATCAGTGAGTCGTTCAGTGGGAGCCAATACGAGCAGTACTTC	CAISESFSGSQYEQYF
TRBV19	-	TRBJ1-5	TRBD1	TGTGCCTGTTCGGACAGGTCGAGCAATCAGCCCCAGCATTTT	CACSDRSSNQPQHF